The rows below give T cell receptor beta chains drawn from one sample of a study of blood T cells in healthy people across ages. One entry per CDR3 protein, called by TCRdb with MiXCR from the 5' RACE reads. Here the sample spans 800,000 or so distinct CDR3 sequences, around a quarter being singletons. These data also formed part of another study, on T cells of mothers and their children.

Sequences were obtained from blood. These receptors were taken from a boy aged 10-17 years in good health. The conserved cysteine and the conserved F or W are not part of the CDR3 here.

v_gene	j_gene	CDR3aa
TRBV7-2	TRBJ2-2	ASSLVLRAMNTGELF
TRBV29-1	TRBJ1-2	SVELFRDRAFDYGYT
TRBV4-3	TRBJ2-7	ASSPGGGAQEQY
TRBV18	TRBJ2-7	ASSPSVGEFYEQY
TRBV5-1	TRBJ2-3	ASSLEGVTDTQY
TRBV3-1	TRBJ2-1	ASSQDSSGPYNEQF
TRBV20-1	TRBJ2-3	SVDPGLAGSSTDAQY
TRBV5-4	TRBJ2-4	ASSFRESSIQH
TRBV12-3/TRBV12-4	TRBJ2-5	ASSLVGQGIETQY
TRBV6-5	TRBJ2-2	ASSPRQLVTGELF
TRBV14	TRBJ2-1	ASSSGVMGQF
TRBV7-2	TRBJ2-3	ASSLAYLAGVGTDTQY
TRBV29-1	TRBJ2-3	SVGQMHTDTQY
TRBV2	TRBJ1-2	ASRRTGNNYGYT
TRBV7-2	TRBJ2-5	ASSSPRGWETQY
TRBV12-3/TRBV12-4	TRBJ1-5	ASSFRSGGNQPQH
TRBV27	TRBJ2-1	ASSLNWDRVNYEQF
TRBV10-3	TRBJ2-7	AISEKGKVPAYEQY
TRBV2	TRBJ1-1	ASSVFRERTEAF
TRBV12-3/TRBV12-4	TRBJ2-5	ASSQTGQLETQY
TRBV12-3/TRBV12-4	TRBJ2-1	ASSFGGDNEQF
TRBV5-1	TRBJ1-5	ASSFSGAANQPQH
TRBV12-3/TRBV12-4	TRBJ1-2	ASSLGSSTGSYGDT
TRBV7-8	TRBJ2-3	ASSLAGGRTDTQY
TRBV5-1	TRBJ1-2	ASSSYTTYGYT